Presented here are 30 T cell receptor beta chains from one specimen sequenced in a study of spatial heterogeneity in lung cancer. Indicated time point: sample taken at primary tumor resection. TCRdb redid the calling of the 5' RACE reads with MiXCR, one entry per CDR3 protein. The table shows some 39,000 distinct CDR3 sequences, with under 7.5% occurring only once. Sample: PBMCs, taken at surgery. These receptors all come from a female donor with early-stage non-small cell lung cancer.

Many counts were recorded for this clonotype. The chain uses TRBV2 and TRBJ2-3, with D uncertain. The CDR3 sequence is 12 residues long. V lost 10 bases, J lost 6 bases, and 14 bases lay in between. Germline CDR1 reads SNHLY; CDR2 reads FYNNEI. CDR3 sequence: CATADYVDTQYF. DNA of the CDR3: TGTGCCACCGCTGATTATGTGGATACGCAGTATTTT.

V and J are TRBV29-1 and TRBJ2-5; D is perhaps TRBD1 (7 bases). Germline V lookup: CDR1 SQVTM, CDR2 ANQGSEA. Trimming removed 3 bases at V and 4 bases at J, with 15 bases between. This CDR3 spans 14 amino acids. Here the CDR3 reads CSVEARGRRETQYF. The CDR3 region has the DNA TGCAGCGTTGAGGCCAGGGGGAGGAGAGAGACCCAGTACTTC.

The gene calls are TRBV5-4 and TRBJ1-6; no definite D call. The CDR3 totals 14 residues. V was pared by 3 bases and J by 6 bases, with 10 bases between. CDR1 is SGHNT and CDR2 is YYREEE in the germline V gene (reference sequence). The CDR3, as DNA: TGTGCCAGCAGCTGGACCGGAGTTAATTCACCCCTCCACTTT. Translation gives CASSWTGVNSPLHF.

This clonotype has at least ten counts. The chain links TRBV5-1 to TRBJ1-4; possible D gene TRBD1, 6 bases. This CDR3 has 16 amino acids. The ends were cut back, 2 bases at V and 4 bases at J, with 15 bases in the middle. From germline, CDR1 is SGHRS and CDR2 YFSETQ. The CDR3: CASSFGPTGLNEKLFF. The CDR3, as DNA: TGCGCCAGCAGCTTCGGGCCGACAGGACTTAATGAAAAACTGTTTTTT. Using reference TRBV5-1 and TRBJ1-4 for the parts outside the CDR3, the full variable domain is KAGVTQTPRYLIKTRGQQVTLSCSPISGHRSVSWYQQTPGQGLQFLFEYFSETQRNKGNFPGRFSGRQFSNSRSEMNVSTLELGDSALYLCASSFGPTGLNEKLFFGSGTQLSVL.

This clonotype was detected only a few times. V gene TRBV28 combines with J gene TRBJ2-4, with 7 bases matching TRBD2. The V and J ends lost 3 bases and 1 base, in that order; junction bases with no gene match: 3. Germline values: CDR1 MDHEN, CDR2 SYDVKM. The CDR3 sequence is 15 residues long. CDR3 DNA: TGTGCCAGCAGTTTGGGGGAGGGGGCCAAAAACATTCAGTACTTC. This translates into CASSLGEGAKNIQYF.

The sample holds many counts of this clonotype. This chain connects TRBV9 to TRBJ1-1; 7 bases agree with TRBD1. This CDR3 region has 12 residues. The germline CDR1 and CDR2 sequences are SGDLS and YYNGEE. Germline trimming cut 3 bases from V and 6 bases from J; bases unmatched to any gene: 2. The CDR3 coding sequence is TGTGCCAGCAGCGGGGGACAGTCTGAAGCTTTCTTT. Translating gives CASSGGQSEAFF.

This clonotype was seen at least ten times. The genes are TRBV6-2 or TRBV6-3 and TRBJ2-5; TRBD1 matches at 7 bases. This CDR3 has 15 amino acids. The V segment lost 5 bases and the J segment 5 bases; nucleotides outside the gene matches: 11. Germline V gene sequence: CDR1 MNHEY, CDR2 SVGEGT. Here the CDR3 reads CASSLPGQTGETQYF. The CDR3, as DNA: TGTGCCAGCAGTCTTCCGGGACAGACGGGCGAGACCCAGTACTTC.

This clonotype has just a few counts. The rearrangement links TRBV2 to TRBJ2-2; D is unclear. Germline values: CDR1 SNHLY, CDR2 FYNNEI. V lost 5 bases to trimming and J lost 4 bases, with 11 bases between them. This CDR3 is 14 amino acids long. CDR3 sequence: CASSPRQVTGELFF. CDR3 coding DNA: TGTGCCAGCAGTCCACGACAAGTCACCGGGGAGCTGTTTTTT.

This clonotype has only a few counts. The CDR3 sequence: CASSVSIQGQETQYF. As DNA, the CDR3 is TGTGCCAGCAGCGTATCGATCCAGGGCCAAGAGACCCAGTACTTC. This chain connects TRBV9 to TRBJ2-5; possibly TRBD1 for D (5 bases). The CDR3 has 15 amino acids. V shed 1 base and J shed 1 base, with 11 bases lying between them. Germline lookup yields CDR1 SGDLS and CDR2 YYNGEE. The variable domain in full, completed from reference TRBV9 and TRBJ2-5, reads DSGVTQTPKHLITATGQRVTLRCSPRSGDLSVYWYQQSLDQGLQFLIQYYNGEERAKGNILERFSAQQFPDLHSELNLSSLELGDSALYFCASSVSIQGQETQYFGPGTRLLVL.

The chain couples TRBV3-1 to TRBJ2-7; 9 nucleotides line up with TRBD2. V was pared by 4 bases and J by 4 bases, with 5 bases of the junction left unmatched. The CDR3 has 14 amino acids. Germline CDR1 is LGHDT and CDR2 is YNNKEL (reference sequence). The CDR3 nucleotides are TGTGCCAGCAGCCTCATTAGCGGGAGATACGAGCAGTACTTC. Its translation is CASSLISGRYEQYF.

This clonotype was seen more than once but under ten times. The V gene is TRBV24-1, the J gene TRBJ2-2, with D perhaps given as TRBD1 or TRBD2 (5 bases each). V was clipped by 4 bases and J by 1 base, with 12 bases between them. This CDR3 has 16 amino acids. Germline V CDR1 and CDR2: KGHDR, SFDVKD. In nucleotides, the CDR3 is TGTGCCACCAGTGAGATAGGGACGGGGAACACCGGGGAGCTGTTTTTT. It codes for CATSEIGTGNTGELFF.

The chain has TRBV10-3 and TRBJ2-3, with 10 bases that match TRBD2. The CDR3 totals 15 residues. Per germline, CDR1 ENHRY and CDR2 SYGVKD. The junction had 9 bases not matched to a gene; V was cut back by 6 bases and J by 6 bases. Written as DNA, the CDR3 is TGTGCCATCAGAGAAGCGGGGGGGCCGATGGATACGCAGTATTTT. This sequence encodes CAIREAGGPMDTQYF.

This clonotype has at least ten counts. The gene calls are TRBV15 and TRBJ1-5; the match to TRBD1 covers 9 bases. The germline V gene has CDR1 LNHNV and CDR2 YYDKDF (reference sequence). Losses at the gene ends were 4 bases for V and 9 bases for J; bases not matched to a gene: 4. This CDR3 comprises 13 residues. The CDR3 nucleotides are TGTGCCACCAGCATGGACAGGGGAAGGCCCCAGCATTTT. It specifies CATSMDRGRPQHF.

The chain uses TRBV9 and TRBJ1-1; the D gene is possibly TRBD1 (5 bases). The CDR3 spans 14 residues. V lost 4 bases to trimming and J lost 0 bases, with 10 bases between them. CDR1 and CDR2 (germline): SGDLS, YYNGEE. This CDR3 reads CASSLTQVNTEAFF. In DNA, the CDR3 is TGTGCCAGCAGCCTGACACAGGTGAACACTGAAGCTTTCTTT.

In this sample, this clonotype turned up many times. The rearrangement uses TRBV12-3 or TRBV12-4 and TRBJ2-5; no definite D call. Trimming left V 7 bases short and J 1 base short, with 10 bases between. The CDR3 runs to 13 residues. The CDR3 DNA is TGTGCCAGCACTATTTCTAGCCAAGAGACCCAGTACTTC. It is translated as CASTISSQETQYF.

This clonotype has ten or more counts. The gene calls are TRBV5-6 and TRBJ1-6, with 8 nucleotides matching TRBD1. This CDR3 is 17 amino acids long. Trimming at V came to 0 bases and at J to 7 bases, leaving 9 bases not matched to a gene. Germline V gene sequence: CDR1 SGHDT, CDR2 YYEEEE. The CDR3 DNA is TGTGCCAGCAGCTTGGAATTAGCTGGACAGGGAAATTCACCCCTCCACTTT. Protein: CASSLELAGQGNSPLHF.

This clonotype has a handful of counts. The chain has TRBV28 and TRBJ1-5; 8 bases map to TRBD1. The trim removed 5 bases at V and 3 bases at J, leaving 6 bases unmatched. The germline V gene has CDR1 MDHEN and CDR2 SYDVKM. The CDR3 length is 15 residues. The CDR3 reads CASSLPGQVNQPQHF. As DNA, the CDR3 is TGTGCCAGCAGTCTACCGGGACAGGTCAATCAGCCCCAGCATTTT.

CDR3 DNA: TGTGCCAGCAGTCCACCCCCTAGCGGGGGCCACGAGCAGTACTTC. The encoded protein is CASSPPPSGGHEQYF. The chain recombines TRBV12-3 or TRBV12-4 with TRBJ2-7; 10 bases match TRBD2. J was trimmed by 5 bases and V by 5 bases; bases with no gene match: 9. The CDR3 is 15 amino acids.

This chain connects TRBV6-1 to TRBJ1-5; D is possibly TRBD1 (5 bases). V lost 4 bases and J lost 1, with 8 bases in between. Germline values: CDR1 MNHNS, CDR2 SASEGT. This CDR3 contains 14 residues. CDR3 residues: CASSVTVSNQPQHF. The CDR3 nucleotides are TGTGCCAGCAGTGTGACAGTGAGCAATCAGCCCCAGCATTTT.

This clonotype was observed at least ten times. This rearrangement joins TRBV20-1 to TRBJ2-7; the D gene is possibly TRBD1 (6 bases). Trimming removed 6 bases at V and 2 bases at J, with 11 bases between. The germline V gene has CDR1 DFQATT and CDR2 SNEGSKA (reference sequence). The length of the CDR3 is 12 residues. CDR3 in amino acids: CSASDRPYEQYF. In DNA form, the CDR3 reads TGCAGTGCAAGCGACAGGCCCTACGAGCAGTACTTC.

This clonotype was observed many times. The rearrangement links TRBV6-5 to TRBJ1-4; D may be TRBD1 (5 bases). Trimming took 2 bases from V and 7 from J, leaving 11 bases between them. There are 14 residues in the CDR3. Germline assignment: CDR1 MNHEY and CDR2 SVGAGI. The CDR3 coding sequence is TGTGCCAGCAGTTACCGGGGGATTCGTGAAAAACTGTTTTTT. Its protein is CASSYRGIREKLFF.

Ten or more counts support this clonotype. The chain combines TRBV12-3 or TRBV12-4 with TRBJ1-2; TRBD1 is a possible D gene (5 bases). The CDR3 is made up of 11 amino acids. Trimming took 5 bases from V and 8 from J, leaving 9 bases between them. CDR3 residues: CASSRRGGYTF. For the CDR3, the DNA is TGTGCCAGCAGTCGAAGGGGAGGCTACACCTTC.

V gene TRBV20-1 combines with J gene TRBJ2-7, with TRBD2 as a possible D gene (6 bases). Per the germline V gene, CDR1 is DFQATT and CDR2 is SNEGSKA (reference sequence). V dropped 6 bases and J dropped 6 bases, with 18 bases sitting between them. The CDR3 is made up of 13 amino acids. Here the CDR3 DNA reads TGCAGTGCCAGAACCCCTAGCGTAGGCGAGCAGTACTTC. It specifies CSARTPSVGEQYF.

This clonotype was seen more than once but under ten times. The chain couples TRBV21-1 to TRBJ2-5; the D segment call TRBD2 is taken from the table without a DNA check. TRBV21-1 is given as a pseudogene. The CDR3 consists of 16 residues. CDR3: CASSNLAGSLRETQYF. Written as DNA, the CDR3 is TGTGCCAGCAGCAACCTCGCGGGGTCACTTCGGGAGACCCAGTACTTC.

Many counts were recorded for this clonotype. The rearrangement joins TRBV28 to TRBJ1-2; unclear D gene. Trimming removed 3 bases at V and 1 base at J, with 9 bases between. CDR3 size: 14 residues. Germline assignment: CDR1 MDHEN and CDR2 SYDVKM. DNA for the CDR3: TGTGCCAGCAGTTTGTGGGCAAGTAACTATGGCTACACCTTC. It codes for CASSLWASNYGYTF.

This clonotype has a count of ten or more. The gene calls are TRBV28 and TRBJ2-1; 12 bases map to TRBD2. The CDR3 has 16 residues. Losses at the gene ends were 6 bases for V and 7 bases for J; bases not matched to a gene: 10. Germline CDR1 reads MDHEN; CDR2 reads SYDVKM. DNA for the CDR3: TGTGCCAGCAGCCTGCTAGCGGGGGGGACGTTGAATGAGCAGTTCTTC. The encoded protein is CASSLLAGGTLNEQFF.

In nucleotides, the CDR3 is TGTGCCAGCAGCTTTGTTTTAAGTATGGGTACCGGTCAGAATGAAAAACTGTTTTTT. Translating it yields CASSFVLSMGTGQNEKLFF. The chain joins TRBV7-9 to TRBJ1-4, with D hard to call. The germline V gene has CDR1 SEHNR and CDR2 FQNEAQ (reference sequence). V was trimmed by 3 bases and J by 5 bases, leaving 25 bases between them. The CDR3 loop spans 19 amino acids.

This clonotype showed up many times. This chain uses TRBV12-3 or TRBV12-4 with TRBJ2-5, with a possible D match to TRBD2 (5 bases). This CDR3 has 13 residues. The germline V and J ends were trimmed by 3 bases and 7 bases, with 12 bases remaining between them. The CDR3 sequence: CASSLQSGGTQYF. Here the CDR3 DNA reads TGTGCCAGCAGTTTGCAATCAGGAGGGACCCAGTACTTC.

The rearrangement links TRBV30 to TRBJ2-7; D call uncertain. Trimming removed 1 base at V and 5 bases at J, with 6 bases between. The CDR3 loop spans 11 amino acids. Germline V lookup: CDR1 GTSNPN, CDR2 SVGIG (reference sequence). In DNA, the CDR3 is TGTGCCTGGAGTGGTATGAACGAGCAGTACTTC. Encoded protein: CAWSGMNEQYF.

This clonotype has a count of ten or more. The chain links TRBV4-2 to TRBJ2-7, with D tentatively TRBD1 (5 bases). CDR1 and CDR2 from the germline V gene are LGHNA and YNFKEQ. Trimming cost V 4 bases and J 3 bases, with 16 bases left between them. The CDR3 extends over 15 amino acids. The CDR3 DNA is TGTGCCAGCAGCCGAGGCGGCCAGGGCGACTACGAGCAGTACTTC. It yields the protein CASSRGGQGDYEQYF.